The entry that follows covers one T cell receptor (beta chain) sequence. Antigen: not known. The data were taken from a study of T cell responses to AZD1222 COVID-19 vaccine. Study-wide results and caveats: Unmutated variant regions are reportedly targeted by nearly half of spike-specific TCRs. Spike-specific TCR depth and breadth grew after two AZD1222 doses. There were mostly white British donors and more females than males, and clonal diversity was possibly underestimated. AZD1222 recipients seropositive at baseline numbered only 5 or 6.

The table came from immunoSEQ multiplex PCR; TCRdb's copy has only in-frame clones and leaves some out. The sample has some 170,000 clones; roughly 90% are singletons. The origin of this receptor is an adult who received the AZD1222 COVID-19 vaccine. Sequences were derived from peripheral blood, sampled 28 days after the second AZD1222 dose.

CDR3 sequence reads: CASSSGTAYEQYF. The CDR3 nucleotides read TGTGCCAGCTCCTCGGGGACAGCCTACGAGCAGTACTTC. V and J are TRBV19 and TRBJ2-7; 7 nucleotides agree with TRBD1. Trimming removed 9 bases from V and 2 bases from J; junction bases left unmatched: 7. The CDR3 length is 13 residues. Germline CDR1 LNHDA, CDR2 SQIVND (reference sequence).